The text below deals with one T cell receptor (beta chain). In its sample, this clone was seen once. Its antigen is currently not known. No much larger clone exists at a distance of one base, and base qualities are not known. V loses 3 bases at its end and J loses 5 bases; junction bases beyond the gene matches: 4. From a lookup of the germline V gene (reference sequence), CDR1 and CDR2 are MNHEY and SMNVEV. The CDR3 numbers 14 residues from cysteine through phenylalanine. CDR3 DNA is the only sequence kept; it has 42 bases, read in frame from the first base. This entry belongs to a study of shared clonotypes between healthy human individuals (TCRdb year 2020). In terms of the full investigation: A few men and a couple of women, aged 18 to 49 years, made up the cohort. Libraries were prepared and TCR repertoires were sequenced by different laboratories using diverse techniques, in order to increase sequencing depth and limit assay-specific biases. Blood TCR repertoires of about 5 healthy adults were deeply sequenced to estimate repertoire size and the extent of clonotype sharing between individuals. Per donor, three plates each were used for CD4 naive and CD4 memory, two for CD8 naive, and one for CD8 memory. Between about 0.85 and 9.5 billion PBMCs per donor were obtained by leukapheresis.

Using the deep immunoSEQ assay, multiplex PCR amplified TCR CDR3 regions from genomic DNA. Genomic DNA extracted from each cell subset was distributed evenly over all wells of several immunoSEQ 96-well plates, and each plate served as one replicate. For sorted subsets, about 200 ng genomic DNA, equal to some 28,000 T cell genomes, was loaded into each replicate PCR. Purified libraries were quantified with a Qubit 3.0 fluorometer, sized on a Bioanalyzer 2100, and re-quantified with the KAPA Library Quantification kit. Every immunoSEQ 96-well plate was sequenced on a dedicated single-read 150-cycle Illumina NextSeq 550 flow cell. On the study's bioinformatics: Because the immunoSEQ output held only junctional sequences and lacked quality scores, the filtering could not match the filtering applied to full-length reads. Sequences were annotated with PyIR, a Python wrapper for IgBLAST v1.9, and V/J genes and CDR3 were assigned using IMGT germline references. Reads were removed for weak V/J assignments (E-value above 1e-6), missing CDR3, stop codons, out-of-frame junctions, or ambiguous translated residues. V3J clonotypes were defined by identical inferred V gene, J gene, and CDR3 amino acid sequence. Percentage overlap between repertoires was calculated by dividing the number of shared unique clonotypes by the size of the smaller repertoire. Three approaches were used to assess repertoire richness: RTK rarefaction, the Chao1 estimator, and Recon v2.1 estimates of unobserved clonotypes. Generation probabilities for all TCRbeta clonotypes obtained by the gDNA method from several donors were computed using OLGA. TCRdb took this table from immuneACCESS and kept in-frame rearrangements with V and J called. Such tables lack part of the clones; where checked against another copy, unresolved V genes explain under half of the gap, and the rest is unexplained. V and J calls and clone size are given by that table; D and trimming were obtained from the DNA. In all, the sample holds about 2.1 million clones, and roughly 91% of those were seen once. Under 2% of the sample goes to the ten largest clones.

CD8 naive samples consisted of CD45RO-negative cells that were positively selected for CCR7, yielding a CD45RA+CCR7+ population without TemRA cells. Donors were healthy HIV-negative adults with no recently reported acute infections or vaccinations. Every donor was a Caucasian adult residing in Nashville, Tennessee, USA. After blood collection by leukapheresis, PBMCs were isolated using Ficoll-Histopaque density gradient centrifugation and then cryopreserved in the vapor phase of liquid nitrogen. Analytical flow cytometry was used to check the purity and quantity of every magnetically sorted T cell population. From each sorted fraction, genomic DNA was isolated and quantified by UV absorbance on a Nanodrop 2000c. Broad study findings and their caveats: Around 5.4% of naive CD4, roughly 3.6% of naive CD8, approximately 2.2% of memory CD4, and approximately 0.39% of memory CD8 clonotypes were shared across several donors. Higher generation probabilities were observed for clonotypes shared by all four sorted-subset donors than for non-shared clonotypes. Because the study included a small number of donors, the genetic and exposure-history diversity represented was limited. Based on pairwise subsampling, the degree of clonotype sharing among donors was expected to be affected by sequencing depth. Naive subsets generally had larger estimated clonotype richness than memory subsets did. Rarefaction of sorted-subset datasets indicated incomplete sequencing despite the large sequencing depth. Sampling was restricted to blood, and TCR repertoires in tissues likely differ from the TCR repertoires found in blood.

The receptor was isolated from a man aged 18 to 29 in good health. Some clones in this sample may be carry-over from other donors' samples. Input material: naive CD8+ T cells from PBMCs. The label giving this sample's cell subset or site can be read as: CD45RA+CCR7+. This receptor chain uses TRBV27 and TRBJ2-1; a stretch of 7 junction bases matches TRBD1. The DNA is as follows: TGTGCCAGCAGTTTTTTTGGACAGGACAATGAGCAGTTCTTC. Translated, it gives CASSFFGQDNEQFF.